Listed here are 15 T cell receptor beta chains from one sample, sequenced in a study of T cell therapy after organ transplantation. Clones were read by immunoSEQ multiplex PCR, and TCRdb kept only the in-frame ones, dropping some. The data contain about 3,400 clones, roughly 69% of them singletons. For these TCRs, the target antigens are not known. As for time point: 4-8 weeks after completion of therapy. The sequenced sample was CD8+ T cells from blood, obtained after autologous CMV-specific T cell therapy. The receptors stem from a human patient who had received a solid organ transplant and had CMV disease. The graft donor may have contributed some T cells.

The rearrangement joins TRBV10-3 to TRBJ1-2; TRBD1 matches at 7 bases. The CDR3 has 16 amino acids. The germline CDR1 and CDR2 sequences are ENHRY and SYGVKD. The ends lost 4 bases at V and 0 bases at J; junction bases unmatched: 8. CDR3 in amino acids: CAISAAGGGSNYGYTF. The CDR3 region has the DNA TGTGCCATCAGTGCGGCAGGGGGGGGATCTAACTATGGCTACACCTTC.

The V and J genes are TRBV9 and TRBJ1-1; D remains unclear. Trimming cost V 6 bases and J 0 bases, with 9 bases left between them. This CDR3 has 13 amino acids. Per germline, CDR1 SGDLS and CDR2 YYNGEE. CDR3 nucleotides: TGTGCCAGCAATGACGCCATGAACACTGAAGCTTTCTTT. Its translation: CASNDAMNTEAFF.

V and J are TRBV5-5 and TRBJ1-1; D gene unclear. Trimming removed 1 base at V and 11 bases at J, with 9 bases between. The germline CDR1 and CDR2 sequences are SGHKS and YYEKEE (reference sequence). The CDR3 contains 11 residues. CDR3 residues: CASSLLGVAFF. CDR3 coding DNA: TGTGCCAGCAGCTTGTTGGGTGTGGCTTTCTTT.

The V and J genes are TRBV5-4 and TRBJ2-1, with 7 nucleotides matching TRBD2. Looked up from germline, CDR1 is SGHNT and CDR2 is YYREEE (reference sequence). With V trimmed by 5 bases and J by 5 bases, 13 bases remained unmatched. The CDR3 contains 16 residues. In nucleotides, the CDR3 is TGTGCCAGCAGGAACCCGGGAGGCAACCTGAACAATGAGCAGTTCTTC. This encodes CASRNPGGNLNNEQFF. Variable domain in full (rest from reference TRBV5-4 and TRBJ2-1): ETGVTQSPTHLIKTRGQQVTLRCSSQSGHNTVSWYQQALGQGPQFIFQYYREEENGRGNFPPRFSGLQFPNYSSELNVNALELDDSALYLCASRNPGGNLNNEQFFGPGTRLTVL.

This chain's CDR3 is CATRETYEQYV. The CDR3 region has the DNA TGCGCCACGAGGGAGACCTACGAGCAGTACGTC. This chain uses TRBV10-2 with TRBJ2-7; D may be TRBD2 (5 bases). The CDR3 extends over 11 amino acids. Germline V gene data show CDR1 as WSHSY and CDR2 as SAAADI. V lost 10 bases to trimming and J lost 2 bases, with 9 bases between them.

The gene calls are TRBV10-3 and TRBJ2-5, with 9 positions matching TRBD1. Germline loops: CDR1 ENHRY, CDR2 SYGVKD. The CDR3 totals 14 residues. V shed 2 bases, J shed 5 bases, and the junction held 3 bases outside the gene matches. The CDR3 sequence: CAISEGTGYETQYF. CDR3 in DNA: TGTGCCATCAGTGAGGGGACAGGGTACGAGACCCAGTACTTC.

This clone was counted a single time. The rearrangement joins TRBV5-6 to TRBJ2-3; a possible D gene is TRBD2 (5 bases). The germline V gene has CDR1 SGHDT and CDR2 YYEEEE. CDR3 size: 12 residues. Between the trimmed V and J ends, which lost 2 bases and 6 bases, there was a span of 7 bases. The CDR3 spells CASSFGGDTQYF. CDR3 DNA sequence: TGTGCCAGCAGCTTTGGCGGGGATACGCAGTATTTT.

This chain connects TRBV11-2 to TRBJ2-7, with TRBD2 identical over 8 bases. Germline values: CDR1 SGHAT, CDR2 FQNNGV. The V segment lost 1 base and the J segment 6 bases; nucleotides outside the gene matches: 8. CDR3 length equals 15 residues. The DNA for the CDR3 is TGTGCCAGCAGCTTAGCGGGAGGGCCCCTCCTCGAGCAGTACTTC. Encoded protein: CASSLAGGPLLEQYF.

CDR3 nucleotide sequence: TGTGCCAGCAGGCCCCTCGGGCTGGACGGCTACACCTTC. This encodes CASRPLGLDGYTF. The chain recombines TRBV27 with TRBJ1-2; D unresolved. Trimming pared 6 bases from V and 8 bases from J, leaving 16 bases between. Per germline, CDR1 MNHEY and CDR2 SMNVEV (reference sequence). This CDR3 region has 13 residues.

By its share, this clone is hyperexpanded. The chain carries TRBV7-8 and TRBJ2-7; D unresolved. V was trimmed by 5 bases and J by 6 bases, leaving 20 bases between them. Germline CDR1 and CDR2: SGHVS and FQNEAQ. The CDR3 covers 15 residues. DNA for the CDR3: TGTGCCAGCAGCCAGGATCAGACCTCTTGGGGCGAGCAGTACTTC. Translation: CASSQDQTSWGEQYF.

The chain links TRBV4-3 to TRBJ2-1; 13 bases align to TRBD2. The V and J ends lost 4 bases and 8 bases, in that order; junction bases with no gene match: 8. The CDR3 covers 16 residues. The germline CDR1 and CDR2 sequences are LGHNA and YSLEER. The CDR3 DNA reads TGCGCCAGCAGCCTCCAACTAGCGGGAGGGCTAGATGAGCAGTTCTTC. This translates into CASSLQLAGGLDEQFF.

The chain joins TRBV6-6 to TRBJ1-5; D is uncertain. With 1 base removed from V and 1 base from J, the gap between germline ends came to 2 bases. CDR1 is MNHNY, CDR2 SVGAGI, per germline (reference sequence). This CDR3 is 13 amino acids long. DNA of the CDR3: TGTGCCAGCAGTTACTTCAGCAATCAGCCCCAGCATTTT. Amino acids: CASSYFSNQPQHF.

V gene TRBV5-1 combines with J gene TRBJ2-6; D is unclear. Germline V gene lookup returns CDR1 SGHRS and CDR2 YFSETQ. The V end lost 0 bases, the J end lost 4 bases, and 11 bases lay between the germline ends. The CDR3 is 16 residues long. In nucleotides, the CDR3 is TGCGCCAGCAGCTTGGGTCCACCTGACGGGGCCAACGTCCTGACTTTC. Translation gives CASSLGPPDGANVLTF.

The rearrangement links TRBV5-1 to TRBJ2-5, with 8 nucleotides matching TRBD2. The V segment lost 2 bases and the J segment 9 bases; nucleotides outside the gene matches: 6. Germline CDR1 reads SGHRS; CDR2 reads YFSETQ. The CDR3 is 13 residues long. Written as DNA, the CDR3 is TGCGCCAGCAGCTTAGCGGGACTAGATGCCCAGTACTTC. It translates to CASSLAGLDAQYF. The full variable domain, completed using reference TRBV5-1 and TRBJ2-5, is KAGVTQTPRYLIKTRGQQVTLSCSPISGHRSVSWYQQTPGQGLQFLFEYFSETQRNKGNFPGRFSGRQFSNSRSEMNVSTLELGDSALYLCASSLAGLDAQYFGPGTRLLVL.

V usage is TRBV19 and J usage is TRBJ2-1; D might be TRBD2 (6 bases). Germline CDR1 reads LNHDA; CDR2 reads SQIVND (reference sequence). V was cut by 2 bases and J by 8 bases, with 19 bases left in between. The CDR3 length is 16 residues. The CDR3 DNA follows: TGTGCCAGTAGTATAATTCCCCGGGAGCCCCGGTATGAGCAGTTCTTC. Its protein is CASSIIPREPRYEQFF.